This T cell receptor (beta chain) originates from a study of cytomegalovirus exposure and HLA in healthy donors. Study-level findings and limits: First-cohort TCR clusters were later found to tend to co-occur in the 120 or so validation repertoires. In vitro data verified a few CMV-associated chains as specific for CMV antigens.

Germline V gene lookup returns CDR1 SGHAT and CDR2 FQNNGV. J was trimmed by 5 bases and V by 5 bases; bases with no gene match: 7. CDR3 size: 14 residues. Libraries were prepared by immunoSEQ multiplex PCR; TCRdb keeps only in-frame clonotypes and omits some of them. The table includes under 200,000 clones, about 89% detected once. As for this clone: Its specificity is not known.

Sequenced: PBMCs. This clonotype originated in a woman aged 18-29 years in good health and CMV-seropositive. The rearrangement links TRBV11-2 to TRBJ2-5, with TRBD1 matching over 8 bases. The CDR3 here is CASSLQGVGETQYF. The CDR3 DNA reads TGTGCCAGCAGCCTACAGGGGGTTGGGGAGACCCAGTACTTC.